The rows below give T cell receptor beta chains drawn from one sample of a study of memory CD4+ T cells and cytomegalovirus serostatus. TCRdb's copy holds only in-frame clones and misses some; the assay was immunoSEQ multiplex PCR. The sample includes tens of thousands of clones, roughly 84% of them seen just once. The sample was memory CD4+ T cells from blood. The receptors were gathered from an adult in good health and CMV-seronegative. Some clones in this sample may be carry-over from other donors' samples. Both conserved end residues are part of each CDR3. Each record gives: D gene, J gene, clone size, V gene, CDR3 DNA, CDR3 protein. A D gene is named only where the DNA matches it firmly. The size of a clone is reported for some rows only, either as once, few or many, or as a class for expanded clones.

>TRBD1|TRBJ2-5|-|TRBV5-1
TGCGCCAGCAGCTTTAGGGACAGTCGACGGGAGACCCAGTACTTC
CASSFRDSRRETQYF
>TRBD1|TRBJ1-5|-|TRBV28
TGTGCCAGCAAGGGCCGACAGGGTTATAGCAATCAGCCCCAGCATTTT
CASKGRQGYSNQPQHF
>-|TRBJ2-7|-|TRBV6-7
TGTGCCAGCAGTTACTCTTGGGATTACGAGCAGTACTTC
CASSYSWDYEQYF
>TRBD1|TRBJ1-5|-|TRBV19
TGTGCCAGTAGCCTGACAGGGAGAGGTCAGCCCCAGCATTTT
CASSLTGRGQPQHF
>-|TRBJ1-1|-|TRBV5-1
TGCGCCAGCAGCTTGGTACAGGGCACTGAAGCTTTCTTT
CASSLVQGTEAFF
>-|TRBJ2-2|few|TRBV16
TGTGCCAGCAGCCAATCGCAGGGCACCGGGGAGCTGTTTTTT
CASSQSQGTGELFF
>-|TRBJ1-1|few|TRBV14
TGTGCCAGCAAGAAGGGACAGAACACTGAAGCTTTCTTT
CASKKGQNTEAFF
>-|TRBJ2-7|-|TRBV5-1
TGCGCCAGCAGGGAGGGGGCGCAGCTATACGAGCAGTACTTC
CASREGAQLYEQYF
>TRBD2|TRBJ2-7|-|TRBV27
TGTGCCAGCAGTTCGCGACTAGCGGGAGCCTACTCCTACGAGCAGTACTTC
CASSSRLAGAYSYEQYF
>-|TRBJ2-2|-|TRBV7-6
TGTGCCAGCAGCTTACAAACCGGGGAGCTGTTTTTT
CASSLQTGELFF
>TRBD2|TRBJ2-1|-|TRBV19
TGTGCCAGTAGTATAGCGGGAGGGAGGAATGAGCAGTTCTTC
CASSIAGGRNEQFF
>TRBD1|TRBJ1-4|-|TRBV5-6
TGTGCCAGCAGCTTCGACAGGGTGGGTGAAAAACTGTTTTTT
CASSFDRVGEKLFF
>-|TRBJ1-2|-|TRBV28
TGTGCCAGCAGTTCCGAACAGGGTGGTGGCTACACCTTC
CASSSEQGGGYTF
>-|TRBJ2-7|-|TRBV18
TGTGCCAGCTCACTCGCTGCCAGGGGCTACGAGCAGTACTTC
CASSLAARGYEQYF
>TRBD1|TRBJ2-5|-|TRBV2
TGTGCCAGCACCAAGGACAGGGTCCAAGAGACCCAGTACTTC
CASTKDRVQETQYF
>TRBD1|TRBJ2-5|-|TRBV19
TGTGCCAGTGGACCGACAGGGATAGAGACCCAGTACTTC
CASGPTGIETQYF
>TRBD1|TRBJ2-2|-|TRBV7-3
TGTGCCAGCAGCCAGGACAGGGGAGGGGGTACCGGGGAGCTGTTTTTT
CASSQDRGGGTGELFF
>TRBD1|TRBJ2-2|-|TRBV5-5
TGTGCCAGCAGCCTAGACAGGGGGAGAACCGGGGAGCTGTTTTTT
CASSLDRGRTGELFF
>-|TRBJ2-7|-|TRBV7-8
TGTGCCAGCAGCATCCGGGACTCGCCCTACGAGCAGTACTTC
CASSIRDSPYEQYF
>-|TRBJ2-5|-|TRBV7-6
TGTGCCAGCAGCTTAAATGGCGGGCTAGAAGAGACCCAGTACTTC
CASSLNGGLEETQYF
>-|TRBJ2-1|-|TRBV7-2
TGTGCCAGCAGCTTAGTTGGCCTAGGGGAGCAGTTCTTC
CASSLVGLGEQFF
>-|TRBJ2-7|-|TRBV30
TGTGCCTGGAGTGCCGGGCTAGCCGCGGACGAGCAGTACTTC
CAWSAGLAADEQYF
>TRBD2|TRBJ2-1|-|TRBV11-3
TGTGCCAGCAGCTATAGCGGGAGGAGCTCCTACAATGAGCAGTTCTTC
CASSYSGRSSYNEQFF
>-|TRBJ1-5|few|TRBV6-1
TGTGCCAGCAGTGTGGGGGGAAGGGGCAATCAGCCCCAGCATTTT
CASSVGGRGNQPQHF
>TRBD1|TRBJ1-6|-|TRBV6-5
TGTGCCAGCAAAGGACAGGGGGCAGGGTCACCCCTCCACTTT
CASKGQGAGSPLHF
>-|TRBJ1-1|-|TRBV11-2
TGTGCCAGCAGCTCGGGACAGAACACTGAAGCTTTCTTT
CASSSGQNTEAFF
>-|TRBJ2-7|-|TRBV7-3
TGTGCCAGCAGCCCTGGGGGGCTTGCGGCCGGGGAGCAGTACTTC
CASSPGGLAAGEQYF
>TRBD1|TRBJ2-2|-|TRBV6-1
TGTGCCAGCAGTTGGACAGGGGGCACCGGGGAGCTGTTTTTT
CASSWTGGTGELFF
>TRBD1|TRBJ2-7|-|TRBV6-5
TGTGCCAGCAGTTACCGTCGGCAGGGGGTCGGGGAGCAGTACTTC
CASSYRRQGVGEQYF
>-|TRBJ2-5|once|TRBV5-1
TGCGCCAGCAGCGCGCAGGAGACCCAGTACTTC
CASSAQETQYF
>-|TRBJ2-1|few|TRBV2
TGTGCCAGCAGTCGGACTGACAATGAGCAGTTCTTC
CASSRTDNEQFF
>-|TRBJ2-3|-|TRBV18
TGTGCCAGCTCACGACACGGAGGGGGCTACCGCACAGATACGCAGTATTTT
CASSRHGGGYRTDTQYF
>-|TRBJ2-1|-|TRBV2
TGTGCCAGCACCATGAAGCCCTTTAATACTTTCTACAATGAGCAGTTCTTC
CASTMKPFNTFYNEQFF
>TRBD2|TRBJ2-5|-|TRBV7-9
TGTGCCAGCAGCTTGTTAGCGGGAGGGCAAGAGACCCAGTACTTC
CASSLLAGGQETQYF
>TRBD1|TRBJ2-2|-|TRBV27
TGTGCCAGCAGTTCAATATACAGGGGGGTCGGGAACACCGGGGAGCTGTTTTTT
CASSSIYRGVGNTGELFF
>-|TRBJ2-3|few|TRBV7-2
TGTGCCAGCAGCCCCGCGCGGGAAGATACGCAGTATTTT
CASSPAREDTQYF
>TRBD1|TRBJ2-5|-|TRBV7-6
TGTGCCAGCAGCTTATGGGACAGGGGGCTTTCCGAGACCCAGTACTTC
CASSLWDRGLSETQYF
>TRBD1|TRBJ2-5|-|TRBV10-3
TGTGCCATCAGTGAGGGGACAGGTCTGGAGACCCAGTACTTC
CAISEGTGLETQYF
>-|TRBJ1-5|once|TRBV28
TGTGCCAGCAGCCCGGGCGGGGGGAATAATCAGCCCCAGCATTTT
CASSPGGGNNQPQHF
>TRBD2|TRBJ2-7|few|TRBV28
TGTGCCAGCAGTTTATTAACGACTAGCGGGAGTGGCGAGCAGTACTTC
CASSLLTTSGSGEQYF
>-|TRBJ1-5|-|TRBV5-5
TGTGCCAGCAGCTTGAGTGTGGGTAATCAGCCCCAGCATTTT
CASSLSVGNQPQHF
>TRBD2|TRBJ2-1|-|TRBV7-2
TGTGCCAGCAGCTTAAGGGCGGGAGACACCTACAATGAGCAGTTCTTC
CASSLRAGDTYNEQFF
>-|TRBJ1-5|-|TRBV28
TGTGCCAGCAGTTTGGGAGGAGGGTTTAATCAGCCCCAGCATTTT
CASSLGGGFNQPQHF
>-|TRBJ1-5|-|TRBV28
TGTGCCAGCAGTTTAGAGCTGGGGTCTAGCAATCAGCCCCAGCATTTT
CASSLELGSSNQPQHF
>TRBD2|TRBJ2-3|-|TRBV9
TGTGCCAGCAGCGTGGGGAGCGGGAGCAACACAGATACGCAGTATTTT
CASSVGSGSNTDTQYF
>-|TRBJ2-3|-|TRBV19
TGTGCCAGTAGTCCAAGCAGCTCCGGAGATACGCAGTATTTT
CASSPSSSGDTQYF
>-|TRBJ2-3|-|TRBV25-1
TGTGCCAGCAGTGGACCCCTCCAGACAGATACGCAGTATTTT
CASSGPLQTDTQYF
>-|TRBJ1-2|-|TRBV28
TGTGCCAGCAGTCTAGACCGAAGAAACTATGGCTACACCTTC
CASSLDRRNYGYTF